These 3 T cell receptor beta chains were all obtained from the same sample, sequenced in a study of blood T cell repertoires in COVID-19. Data came from immunoSEQ multiplex PCR; TCRdb stores just in-frame clones and leaves some out. The sample has about 270,000 clones, 75% to 90% seen once. Sequencing input: PBMCs or T cells enriched from blood (not recorded which). Receptor source: a woman under 30 who had recovered from COVID-19.

The chain employs TRBV7-2 and TRBJ2-1, with 14 positions matching TRBD2. The CDR3 is 19 residues long. Germline values: CDR1 SGHTA, CDR2 FQGNSA. The ends lost 5 bases at V and 7 bases at J; junction bases unmatched: 16. The CDR3 is CASSTEGFPGLAGDNEQFF. The DNA for the CDR3 is TGTGCCAGCAGCACCGAAGGTTTTCCGGGACTAGCGGGGGATAATGAGCAGTTCTTC.

The chain links TRBV6-1 to TRBJ2-7; 8 bases line up with TRBD1. The trim removed 3 bases at V and 2 bases at J, leaving 6 bases unmatched. From germline, CDR1 is MNHNS and CDR2 SASEGT. The length of the CDR3 is 15 residues. The CDR3 DNA reads as TGTGCCAGCAGTGAGGCGACAGGGGCCACCTACGAGCAGTACTTC. Translating it yields CASSEATGATYEQYF.

The genes are TRBV6-5 and TRBJ2-7; TRBD1 matches at 11 bases. J gave up 6 bases and V 7 bases, and 5 bases lay outside the gene matches. This CDR3 comprises 13 residues. The germline V gene encodes CDR1 MNHEY and CDR2 SVGAGI. CDR3 residues: CASTRDRGGEQYF. The DNA of the CDR3 is TGTGCCAGCACCCGGGACAGGGGGGGCGAGCAGTACTTC.